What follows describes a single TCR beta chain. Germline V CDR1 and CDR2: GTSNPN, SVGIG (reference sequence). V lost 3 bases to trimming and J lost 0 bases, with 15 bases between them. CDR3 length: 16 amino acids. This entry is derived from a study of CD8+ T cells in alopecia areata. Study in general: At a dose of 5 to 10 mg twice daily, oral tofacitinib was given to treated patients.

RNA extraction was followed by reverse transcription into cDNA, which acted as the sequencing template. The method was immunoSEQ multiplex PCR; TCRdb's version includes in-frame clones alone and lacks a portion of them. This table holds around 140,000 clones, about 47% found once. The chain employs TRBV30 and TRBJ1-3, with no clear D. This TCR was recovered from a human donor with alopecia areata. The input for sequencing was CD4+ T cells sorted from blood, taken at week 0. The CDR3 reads CAWSPLGTYSGNTIYF. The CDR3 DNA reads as TGTGCCTGGAGCCCCCTGGGCACGTACTCTGGAAACACCATATATTTT.